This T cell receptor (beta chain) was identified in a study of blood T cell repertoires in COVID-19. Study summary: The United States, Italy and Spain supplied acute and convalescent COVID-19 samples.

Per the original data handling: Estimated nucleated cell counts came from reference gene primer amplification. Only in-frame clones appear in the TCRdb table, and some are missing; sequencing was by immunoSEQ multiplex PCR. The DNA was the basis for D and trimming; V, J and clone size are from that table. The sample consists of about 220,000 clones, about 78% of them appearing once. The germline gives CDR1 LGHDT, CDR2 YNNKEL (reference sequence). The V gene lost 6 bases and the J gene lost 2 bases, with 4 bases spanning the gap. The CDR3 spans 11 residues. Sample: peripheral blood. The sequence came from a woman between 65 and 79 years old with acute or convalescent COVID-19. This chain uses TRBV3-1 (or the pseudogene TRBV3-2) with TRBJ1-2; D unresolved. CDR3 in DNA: TGTGCCAGCAGTCAGAACTATGGCTACACCTTC. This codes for CASSQNYGYTF.